A single sample is the source of the 25 T cell receptor beta chains below, sequenced in a study of T cells in Graves' hyperthyroidism and ophthalmopathy. Amplification yielded TCR beta CDR3 regions, with RNA transcripts as the source. Researchers ran a first-round RT-PCR on the TCR CDR3 using the HTBI primer set. TCRdb reanalysed the multiplex PCR reads using MiXCR and keeps one entry per CDR3 protein. The sample carries fewer than 600,000 distinct CDR3 sequences, around an eighth recorded once. Material for sequencing was blood. The source is a woman under 30 with Graves' hyperthyroidism.

At least ten counts were recorded for this clonotype. The chain is built from TRBV28 and TRBJ2-1, with 11 positions matching TRBD1. The germline CDR1 and CDR2 sequences are MDHEN and SYDVKM. The CDR3 covers 14 residues. Losses at the gene ends were 6 bases for V and 10 bases for J; bases not matched to a gene: 8. The CDR3 DNA is TGTGCCAGCAGCTTGGGACAGGGGGGTAGGGAGCAGTTCTTC. It yields the protein CASSLGQGGREQFF.

This clonotype was seen more than once but under ten times. The chain uses TRBV3-1 and TRBJ2-7; TRBD2 might be the D (5 bases). The V end was cut by 0 bases, the J end by 4 bases, with 13 bases between. The germline V gene has CDR1 LGHDT and CDR2 YNNKEL (reference sequence). There are 15 residues in the CDR3. The CDR3 sequence is CASSQDRAALYEQYV. As DNA, the CDR3 is TGTGCCAGCAGCCAAGACCGAGCGGCGTTATACGAGCAGTACGTC.

V and J are TRBV14 and TRBJ1-2; D is ambiguous. The CDR3 is 14 amino acids. Deletions cut 0 bases from V and 7 bases from J, with 12 bases between. CDR1 SGHDN and CDR2 FVKESK come from the germline V gene. The CDR3 DNA follows: TGTGCCAGCAGCCAAGAAGTGATAGGGATTGGCTACACCTTC. Protein sequence: CASSQEVIGIGYTF. The full variable domain, in which reference TRBV14 and TRBJ1-2 provide the parts outside the CDR3, is EAGVTQFPSHSVIEKGQTVTLRCDPISGHDNLYWYRRVMGKEIKFLLHFVKESKQDESGMPNNRFLAERTGGTYSTLKVQPAELEDSGVYFCASSQEVIGIGYTFGSGTRLTVV.

The rearrangement uses TRBV19 and TRBJ2-1; TRBD1 is a possible D gene (6 bases). Per the germline V gene, CDR1 is LNHDA and CDR2 is SQIVND (reference sequence). The germline V and J ends were trimmed by 9 bases and 8 bases, with 11 bases remaining between them. The CDR3 is 11 residues long. CDR3 residues: CARGGADEQFF. DNA for the CDR3: TGTGCCAGAGGGGGAGCCGATGAGCAGTTCTTC.

The chain combines TRBV24-1 with TRBJ2-7; 13 bases are a match to TRBD2. Germline lookup yields CDR1 KGHDR and CDR2 SFDVKD. There are 16 residues in the CDR3. J lost 5 bases, V lost 4 bases, and 7 bases had no gene match. This CDR3 is CATSELLAGGPHEQYF. The DNA for the CDR3 is TGTGCCACCAGTGAGTTACTAGCGGGAGGGCCCCACGAGCAGTACTTC.

This clonotype was seen at least ten times. The J gene is TRBJ2-2, the V gene TRBV4-2, with D perhaps TRBD1 (5 bases). The germline CDR1 and CDR2 sequences are LGHNA and YNFKEQ. Trimming left V 2 bases short and J 8 bases short, with 18 bases between. The CDR3 length is 16 residues. The CDR3 here is CASSQMATALEGELFF. The CDR3 coding sequence is TGTGCCAGCAGCCAAATGGCGACAGCACTGGAGGGGGAGCTGTTTTTT.

This clonotype was seen only a few times. DNA of the CDR3: TGTGCTAGTGGTTGGGGGCCTAGCACAGATACGCAGTATTTT. Its protein is CASGWGPSTDTQYF. The V and J genes are TRBV12-5 and TRBJ2-3; tentatively, D is TRBD1 (6 bases). The CDR3 has 14 amino acids. The V end lost 4 bases, the J end lost 0 bases, and 8 bases lay between the germline ends. Per the germline V gene, CDR1 is LGHNT and CDR2 is FRNRAP.

This clonotype was seen ten or more times. In DNA, the CDR3 is TGCGCCAGCGGGGCCGGGACAGGACTACACTACGAGCAGTACTTC. Translating it yields CASGAGTGLHYEQYF. The J gene is TRBJ2-7, the V gene TRBV5-1; 8 bases line up with TRBD1. The ends lost 7 bases at V and 3 bases at J; junction bases unmatched: 12. Germline CDR1 SGHRS, CDR2 YFSETQ. CDR3 length: 15 amino acids.

This clonotype was found many times. The V call is TRBV10-3, the J call TRBJ1-2, with a tentative D call TRBD1 (5 bases). V lost 3 bases, J lost 4 bases, and 9 bases lay in between. Germline V gene sequence: CDR1 ENHRY, CDR2 SYGVKD. CDR3 length: 13 amino acids. The CDR3 bases are TGTGCCATCAGTGATCGACAGTTCTATGGCTACACCTTC. Translating gives CAISDRQFYGYTF.

This clonotype was detected many times. The rearrangement joins TRBV7-3 to TRBJ2-3, with TRBD1 matching over 7 bases. The CDR3 has 15 amino acids. The V and J ends lost 5 bases and 0 bases, in that order; junction bases with no gene match: 5. The germline gives CDR1 SGHTA, CDR2 FQGTGA. CDR3 sequence reads: CASSLRGYSTDTQYF. CDR3 nucleotide sequence: TGTGCCAGCAGCCTCAGGGGGTATAGCACAGATACGCAGTATTTT.

This clonotype was recorded a few times. The chain links TRBV28 to TRBJ2-1; 8 positions agree with TRBD2. The CDR3 sequence is 14 residues long. J gave up 2 bases and V 3 bases, and 0 bases lay outside the gene matches. CDR1 MDHEN and CDR2 SYDVKM come from the germline V gene. The CDR3 DNA reads TGTGCCAGCAGTTTTAGCGGGACCTACAATGAGCAGTTCTTC. Amino acid sequence: CASSFSGTYNEQFF.

This clonotype was seen a handful of times. The chain employs TRBV24-1 and TRBJ2-2, with D possibly being TRBD1 (5 bases). The CDR3 consists of 12 residues. V lost 10 bases and J lost 4, with 9 bases in between. CDR1 and CDR2 from the germline V gene are KGHDR and SFDVKD. The CDR3 is CATKGVTGELFF. CDR3 nucleotides: TGTGCCACAAAAGGGGTCACCGGGGAGCTGTTTTTT.

This clonotype was picked up a small number of times. This sequence joins TRBV10-3 and TRBJ2-7, with no clear D. Germline V lookup: CDR1 ENHRY, CDR2 SYGVKD. The CDR3 loop spans 15 amino acids. V lost 4 bases, J lost 0 bases, and 13 bases lay in between. The CDR3 sequence: CAISGPLFSSYEQYF. In nucleotides, the CDR3 is TGTGCCATCAGTGGTCCTCTTTTTAGCTCCTACGAGCAGTACTTC.

This clonotype was observed a handful of times. V is TRBV20-1 and J is TRBJ2-1, with D tentatively TRBD2 (6 bases). Germline CDR1 DFQATT, CDR2 SNEGSKA (reference sequence). The CDR3 spans 11 residues. The CDR3: CTFASDNEQFF. The DNA for the CDR3 is TGCACCTTTGCTAGCGACAATGAGCAGTTCTTC.

This clonotype was recorded at least ten times. This rearrangement joins TRBV12-3 or TRBV12-4 to TRBJ1-1; D ambiguous. The CDR3 consists of 13 residues. Between the trimmed V and J ends, which lost 2 bases and 3 bases, there was a span of 7 bases. This chain's CDR3 is CASSLYGDTEAFF. DNA for the CDR3: TGTGCCAGCAGTTTATACGGGGACACTGAAGCTTTCTTT.

In its sample, this clonotype was seen a few times. The rearrangement links TRBV28 to TRBJ2-7; 8 bases line up with TRBD2. V trimming: 2 bases; J trimming: 0 bases; junction bases outside the gene matches: 3. In germline, CDR1 is MDHEN, CDR2 SYDVKM. This CDR3 is 15 amino acids long. The CDR3 DNA reads TGTGCCAGCAGTTTAAGCGGGAGAATCTCCTACGAGCAGTACTTC. Translating gives CASSLSGRISYEQYF. The full variable domain, in which reference TRBV28 and TRBJ2-7 provide the parts outside the CDR3, is DVKVTQSSRYLVKRTGEKVFLECVQDMDHENMFWYRQDPGLGLRLIYFSYDVKMKEKGDIPEGYSVSREKKERFSLILESASTNQTSMYLCASSLSGRISYEQYFGPGTRLTVT.

This clonotype was seen repeatedly, ten times or more. V gene TRBV13 combines with J gene TRBJ2-5, with 11 positions matching TRBD2. The CDR3 loop spans 18 amino acids. Losses at the gene ends were 5 bases for V and 2 bases for J; bases not matched to a gene: 13. CDR1 PRHDT and CDR2 FYEKMQ come from the germline V gene (reference sequence). The CDR3 loop reads CASSTGGLADKLQETQYF. For the CDR3, the DNA is TGTGCCAGCAGCACAGGGGGACTAGCGGACAAATTACAAGAGACCCAGTACTTC.

This clonotype turned up a few times. At one end, the junction sequence differs from germline, possibly due to a read error. DNA for the CDR3: TGTGCTAGCAGTTCTAGCGGGAAGAACACCGGGGAGCTGTTTTTT. Residues: CASSSSGKNTGELFF. The J gene is TRBJ2-2, the V gene TRBV7-7, with TRBD2 matching over 9 bases. In germline, CDR1 is SSHAT, CDR2 FNYEAQ (reference sequence). This CDR3 is built from 15 residues.

This clonotype showed up just a few times. Given a much more abundant clone one base away, this may be a read error. The rearrangement joins TRBV7-9 to TRBJ1-2; D is perhaps TRBD1 (6 bases). The CDR3 runs to 13 residues. Germline V gene lookup returns CDR1 SEHNR and CDR2 FQNEAQ (reference sequence). With 4 bases removed from V and 2 bases from J, the gap between germline ends came to 8 bases. CDR3: CASSWGQNYGYTF. CDR3 sequence (DNA): TGTGCCAGCAGCTGGGGACAAAACTATGGCTACACCTTC.

This clonotype occurred many times. This rearrangement joins TRBV18 to TRBJ1-4, with TRBD1 as a possible D gene (6 bases). The CDR3 spans 14 residues. V was cut by 3 bases and J by 8 bases, with 13 bases left in between. Germline V CDR1 and CDR2: KGHSH, LQKENI. In DNA, the CDR3 is TGTGCCAGCTCACCTGCGTCAGGGGAAGAAAAACTGTTTTTT. Translating it yields CASSPASGEEKLFF.

J is TRBJ1-1 and V is TRBV19, with D tentatively TRBD1 (6 bases). CDR1 is LNHDA, CDR2 SQIVND, per germline (reference sequence). This CDR3 has 13 residues. Deletions cut 6 bases from V and 8 bases from J, with 16 bases between. Here the CDR3 reads CASRIQGSGEAFF. CDR3 DNA sequence: TGTGCCAGTAGAATACAGGGATCTGGAGAAGCTTTCTTT.

This chain links TRBV4-1 with TRBJ2-3, with D uncertain. Trimming removed 4 bases at V and 4 bases at J, with 9 bases between. The CDR3 contains 13 residues. Germline assignment: CDR1 MGHRA and CDR2 YSYEKL. Here the CDR3 DNA reads TGCGCCAGCAGCCGGCTAACTCCAGATACGCAGTATTTT. It translates to CASSRLTPDTQYF.

This clonotype was detected many times. The chain joins TRBV20-1 to TRBJ1-2, with TRBD1 as a possible D gene (5 bases). Germline lookup yields CDR1 DFQATT and CDR2 SNEGSKA (reference sequence). There are 12 residues in the CDR3. The ends were cut back, 4 bases at V and 6 bases at J, with 12 bases in the middle. The CDR3 sequence is CSATGSLDGYTF. DNA for the CDR3: TGCAGTGCTACAGGGAGCTTAGATGGCTACACCTTC.

The CDR3 DNA reads as TGTGCCAGCAATTTAGACCGGGGCACTGAAGCTTTCTTT. Its protein is CASNLDRGTEAFF. The V gene is TRBV5-6, the J gene TRBJ1-1; D is unresolved. CDR3 length equals 13 residues. Trimming took 6 bases from V and 4 from J, leaving 13 bases between them. Germline V gene sequence: CDR1 SGHDT, CDR2 YYEEEE.

This clonotype has at least ten counts. V gene TRBV6-1 combines with J gene TRBJ1-1, with D uncertain. The CDR3 has 17 residues. V was cut by 2 bases and J by 1 base, with 17 bases left in between. In germline, CDR1 is MNHNS, CDR2 SASEGT. The CDR3 region is CASSELVWRPGNTEAFF. The CDR3 nucleotides are TGTGCCAGCAGTGAATTGGTTTGGCGGCCGGGGAACACTGAAGCTTTCTTT.